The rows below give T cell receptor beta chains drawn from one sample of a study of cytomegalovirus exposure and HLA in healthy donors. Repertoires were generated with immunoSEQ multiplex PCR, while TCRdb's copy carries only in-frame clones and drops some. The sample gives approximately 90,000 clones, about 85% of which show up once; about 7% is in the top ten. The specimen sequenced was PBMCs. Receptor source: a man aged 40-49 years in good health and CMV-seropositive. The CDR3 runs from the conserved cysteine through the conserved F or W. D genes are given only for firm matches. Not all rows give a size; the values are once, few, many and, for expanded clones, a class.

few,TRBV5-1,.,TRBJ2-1,CASSLDSASRYYNEQFF,TGCGCCAGCAGCTTGGACAGTGCTAGCCGATACTACAATGAGCAGTTCTTC
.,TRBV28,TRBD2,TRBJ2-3,CASSLASGGDTQYF,TGTGCCAGCAGTTTGGCTAGCGGAGGGGATACGCAGTATTTT
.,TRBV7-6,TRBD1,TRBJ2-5,CASSLAGTGRQAQYF,TGTGCCAGCAGCTTGGCCGGGACAGGGAGGCAGGCCCAGTACTTC
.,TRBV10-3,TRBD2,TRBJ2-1,CAISELAGGPRNEQFF,TGTGCCATCAGTGAGTTGGCGGGAGGGCCCAGGAATGAGCAGTTCTTC
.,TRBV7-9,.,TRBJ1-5,CASSLSGTADQPQHF,TGTGCCAGCAGCTTAAGCGGGACGGCAGATCAGCCCCAGCATTTT
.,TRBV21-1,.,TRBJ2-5,CASSKLTGGETQYF,TGTGCCAGCAGCAAACTGACCGGGGGAGAGACCCAGTACTTC
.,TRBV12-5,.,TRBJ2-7,CASVPSVRTYEQYF,TGTGCTAGTGTCCCCTCGGTAAGAACCTACGAGCAGTACTTC
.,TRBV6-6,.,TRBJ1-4,CASSYSTSGFNEKLFF,TGTGCCAGCAGTTACTCGACCTCGGGGTTTAATGAAAAACTGTTTTTT
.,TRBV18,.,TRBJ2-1,CASSPGQDNEQFF,TGTGCCAGCTCACCAGGGCAAGACAATGAGCAGTTCTTC
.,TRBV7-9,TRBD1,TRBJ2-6,CASSETGFGANVLTF,TGTGCCAGCAGCGAGACAGGGTTTGGGGCCAACGTCCTGACTTTC
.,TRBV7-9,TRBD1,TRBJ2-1,CASSAFDRGKDEQFF,TGTGCCAGCAGTGCCTTTGACAGGGGGAAGGATGAGCAGTTCTTC
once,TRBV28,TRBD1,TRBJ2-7,CASSLGTGTFEQYF,TGTGCCAGCAGTTTAGGGACAGGTACTTTCGAGCAGTACTTC